Reported below is one T cell receptor (beta chain). Assay used: immunoSEQ multiplex PCR; TCRdb lists only in-frame clones, some missing. Among tens of thousands of clones listed, more than 80% were seen once. This entry comes from a study of control samples from healthy donors and cancer patients. V was clipped by 6 bases and J by 5 bases, with 11 bases between them. Germline values: CDR1 SNHLY, CDR2 FYNNEI. The CDR3 is made up of 13 amino acids. The rearrangement links TRBV2 to TRBJ1-5; tentatively, D is TRBD1 (5 bases). The sequencing sample was made of PBMCs. The clonotype originates from a man in his sixties with head and neck cancer. The CDR3 here is CASRGESYQPQHF. CDR3 nucleotides: TGTGCCAGCAGAGGGGAGTCGTATCAGCCCCAGCATTTT.